The clone carrying this T cell receptor beta chain was observed a single time. The target antigen is unknown. This sample stems from a study of shared clonotypes between healthy human individuals. Whole-study context: Each donor's CD8 memory used one plate, CD8 naive two, each CD4 subset three. Broader study findings: Non-shared clonotypes showed lower generation probabilities than clonotypes common to all four donors.

The germline gives CDR1 SGHNT, CDR2 YYREEE (reference sequence). Trimming left V 0 bases short and J 5 bases short, with 8 bases between. This CDR3 is built from 13 residues. Using immunoSEQ multiplex PCR, the repertoire was profiled, and TCRdb retains in-frame clones only, with some absent. Seen here are some 2,500,000 clones, under 95% observed once, and the top ten hold roughly 0.36%. The chain links TRBV5-4 to TRBJ1-1; D not certain. The TCR was taken from a man younger than 30 in good health. Some clones in this sample may be carry-over from other donors' samples. The sample comprised naive CD4+ T cells from PBMCs. Subset described: CD45RA+ positively selected. CDR3 nucleotides: TGTGCCAGCAGCTTGGGGCTGAGGACTGAAGCTTTCTTT. Protein: CASSLGLRTEAFF.